This T cell receptor beta chain was observed in a study of blood T cell repertoires in COVID-19. This CDR3 is 16 amino acids long. Germline V gene sequence: CDR1 LGHNT, CDR2 FRNRAP. V trimming: 3 bases; J trimming: 8 bases; junction bases outside the gene matches: 14. The authors' processing: Nucleated cell counts were estimated from reference gene primer amplification. This table comes from immunoSEQ multiplex PCR, and its TCRdb copy is limited to in-frame clones, with some not included. That table is the source of V, J and clone size, and D and trimming were worked out from the DNA. The sample holds 400,000 to 550,000 clones, 87% seen once.

V and J are TRBV12-5 and TRBJ1-2; 8 bases fit TRBD1. Material: PBMCs or T cells enriched from blood (not recorded which). The sequence was collected from a young woman with acute COVID-19. This CDR3 reads CASGFDTDRVAMGYTF. The DNA for the CDR3 is TGTGCTAGTGGTTTCGACACGGACAGGGTGGCTATGGGCTACACCTTC.